A single T cell receptor beta chain is shown here with its context. This sample is part of a study of Graves' ophthalmopathy and Graves' hyperthyroidism. Amplification from RNA transcripts yielded the TCR beta CDR3 regions. Amplification began with first-round RT-PCR using HTBI primers, then second-round multiplex PCR was performed. TCRdb ran MiXCR on the multiplex PCR reads and lists one entry per CDR3 protein. The repertoire holds over a million distinct CDR3 sequences, with roughly two fifths as singletons. This CDR3 comprises 14 residues. The V and J ends lost 5 bases and 4 bases, in that order; junction bases with no gene match: 6. CDR1 SQVTM and CDR2 ANQGSEA come from the germline V gene.

Sequenced material: peripheral blood or thyroid tissue (not recorded which). V gene TRBV29-1 combines with J gene TRBJ2-1, with TRBD2 identical over 9 bases. The TCR originated in an adult man with Graves' hyperthyroidism. CDR3 nucleotides: TGCAGCGTTCGGGACAGCGGGGGGTACAATGAGCAGTTCTTC. Protein sequence: CSVRDSGGYNEQFF.